The T cell receptor beta chain described here comes from a study of T cells in Graves' hyperthyroidism and ophthalmopathy. Whole-study findings and limits: By a 13 V-J model, ophthalmopathy was set apart from stable hyperthyroidism.

There were TCR beta CDR3 regions amplified from RNA transcripts. Carried out on the TCR CDR3, a first-round RT-PCR used the HTBI primer set. TCRdb re-analysed the multiplex PCR reads in MiXCR, keeping a single row per CDR3 protein. In the table there are approximately 590,000 distinct CDR3 sequences, 46% of which are singletons. Details on this clonotype: Antigen unknown. Its ends do not fully match the called genes, so a read error is possible.

Looked up from germline, CDR1 is SGHTA and CDR2 is FQGNSA. CDR3 length: 16 residues. It was uncontrolled infection, other autoimmune disease, pregnancy or lactation that excluded patients. The sample was peripheral blood or thyroid tissue (not recorded which). The clonotype was recovered from a young woman with Graves' hyperthyroidism. The V gene is TRBV7-2, the J gene TRBJ1-5; 8 nucleotides align to TRBD1. The CDR3 DNA reads as TGCGCCAGCAGCCCCTGGACAGGGCCTAGCAATCAGCCCCAGCATTTT. Protein sequence: CASSPWTGPSNQPQHF.